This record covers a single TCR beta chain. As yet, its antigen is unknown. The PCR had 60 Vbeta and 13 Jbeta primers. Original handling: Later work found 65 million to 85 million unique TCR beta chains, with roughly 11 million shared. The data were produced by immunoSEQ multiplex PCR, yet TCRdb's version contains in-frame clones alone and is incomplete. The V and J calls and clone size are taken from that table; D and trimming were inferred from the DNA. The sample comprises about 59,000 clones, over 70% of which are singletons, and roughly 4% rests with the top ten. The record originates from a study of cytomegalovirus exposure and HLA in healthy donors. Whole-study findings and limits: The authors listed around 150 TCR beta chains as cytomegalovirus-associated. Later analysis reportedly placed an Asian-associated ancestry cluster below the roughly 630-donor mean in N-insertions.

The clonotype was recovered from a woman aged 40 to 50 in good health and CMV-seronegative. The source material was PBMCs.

CDR3 DNA: TGTGCCAGCAGTGAGAGCGGGAGGGCGAGAGGTGATGAGCAGTTCTTC. It translates to CASSESGRARGDEQFF. The V call is TRBV25-1, the J call TRBJ2-1, with 10 bases matching TRBD2. Germline loops: CDR1 MGHDK, CDR2 SYGVNS. Trimming at V came to 3 bases and at J to 8 bases, leaving 10 bases not matched to a gene. The CDR3 length is 16 residues.